The 5 T cell receptor beta chains below come from one sample, sequenced in a study of OX40 agonist ivuxolimab in advanced cancers. Using immunoSEQ multiplex PCR, the repertoire was profiled, and TCRdb retains in-frame clones only, with some absent. The data contain roughly 36,000 clones, roughly 89% of them singletons. The sample consisted of CD4+ or CD8+ T cells sorted from blood, taken in a trial of the OX40 agonist ivuxolimab. Receptors originate from an adult with an advanced solid tumor such as melanoma, head and neck, liver or kidney cancer.

CDR3 protein: CASSLVGQAFF. The CDR3 coding sequence is TGTGCCAGCAGCCTCGTTGGACAGGCTTTTTTT. The V gene is TRBV2, the J gene TRBJ1-4, with 7 bases fitting TRBD1. Trimming at V came to 6 bases and at J to 17 bases, leaving 9 bases not matched to a gene. Germline V gene lookup returns CDR1 SNHLY and CDR2 FYNNEI. CDR3 size: 11 residues.

The chain links TRBV27 to TRBJ1-1; TRBD1 matches at 8 bases. The germline V gene encodes CDR1 MNHEY and CDR2 SMNVEV (reference sequence). This CDR3 has 16 residues. J lost 1 base, V lost 7 bases, and 11 bases had no gene match. The CDR3, as DNA: TGTGCCAGCACTTTTAGGATAGGACAGGGGAACACTGAAGCTTTCTTT. This encodes CASTFRIGQGNTEAFF.

The gene calls are TRBV29-1 and TRBJ1-1, with TRBD1 matching 7 bases. With V trimmed by 3 bases and J by 10 bases, 14 bases remained unmatched. This CDR3 spans 14 amino acids. Germline lookup yields CDR1 SQVTM and CDR2 ANQGSEA. The CDR3 region has the DNA TGCAGCGTTGAGGACAGGCCCTTCCCGGGGGGAGCTTTCTTT. It translates to CSVEDRPFPGGAFF.

V and J are TRBV6-1 and TRBJ2-3, with D perhaps assigned TRBD1 or TRBD2 (5 bases each). Germline lookup yields CDR1 MNHNS and CDR2 SASEGT. The CDR3 runs 15 residues. V lost 2 bases and J lost 3, with 12 bases in between. CDR3 coding DNA: TGTGCCAGCAGTGAATCGGGGTGGGGGACAGATACGCAGTATTTT. Translation gives CASSESGWGTDTQYF.

The chain links TRBV2 to TRBJ2-2, with 8 positions matching TRBD1. The V segment lost 4 bases and the J segment 2 bases; nucleotides outside the gene matches: 9. The CDR3 loop spans 17 amino acids. Germline V CDR1 and CDR2: SNHLY, FYNNEI. CDR3 protein: CASSGRGTGRNTGELFF. CDR3 nucleotide sequence: TGTGCCAGCAGTGGTCGGGGGACAGGAAGAAACACCGGGGAGCTGTTTTTT.